This TCR beta chain was captured by sequencing in a study of T cells in Graves' hyperthyroidism and ophthalmopathy. Using RNA transcripts as the source, TCR beta CDR3 regions were amplified. The primer set for the first-round RT-PCR of the TCR CDR3 was HTBI. Via MiXCR, TCRdb re-called the multiplex PCR reads, giving one row per CDR3 protein. The sample has more than 550,000 distinct CDR3 sequences; around 15% are singletons. Germline V gene sequence: CDR1 KGHSH, CDR2 LQKENI. Trimming left V 0 bases short and J 8 bases short, with 8 bases between. The CDR3 sequence is 13 residues long. This clonotype was detected ten times or more.

The clonotype originates from a man between 45 and 60 years old with Graves' hyperthyroidism. The chain is built from TRBV18 and TRBJ2-1; D is perhaps TRBD2 (5 bases). The sequenced sample was blood. The CDR3: CASSPPGDDEQFF. The DNA for the CDR3 is TGTGCCAGCTCACCACCCGGGGATGATGAGCAGTTCTTC.